Below are 2 T cell receptor beta chains sequenced from a single sample in a study of patients and donors after allogeneic stem cell transplantation. A single record per CDR3 protein comes from TCRdb applying MiXCR to the RT-PCR reads. The sample holds about 160,000 distinct CDR3 sequences, approximately 24% seen once. The sequenced sample consisted of blood, either unsorted or a sorted T cell fraction (not recorded which). These receptors were taken from a human donor who was either an allogeneic HSCT recipient or a stem cell or donor lymphocyte infusion donor (not recorded which). It is not recorded whose cells these are; they may come from a transplant donor.

The genes are TRBV4-1 and TRBJ1-3; TRBD1 aligns across 9 bases. Germline V CDR1 and CDR2: MGHRA, YSYEKL. The CDR3 totals 16 residues. Trimming cost V 3 bases and J 3 bases; bases outside gene matches: 6. The CDR3 reads CASSHLGTGSGNTIYF. CDR3 DNA sequence: TGCGCCAGCAGCCACTTAGGGACAGGGAGTGGAAACACCATATATTTT.

The chain joins TRBV12-3 or TRBV12-4 to TRBJ1-1; TRBD1 agrees at 8 bases. CDR3 length: 13 amino acids. V was pared by 5 bases and J by 3 bases, with 2 bases of the junction left unmatched. CDR3 sequence: CASSPTGDTEAFF. The CDR3 DNA sequence: TGTGCCAGCAGTCCGACAGGGGACACTGAAGCTTTCTTT.